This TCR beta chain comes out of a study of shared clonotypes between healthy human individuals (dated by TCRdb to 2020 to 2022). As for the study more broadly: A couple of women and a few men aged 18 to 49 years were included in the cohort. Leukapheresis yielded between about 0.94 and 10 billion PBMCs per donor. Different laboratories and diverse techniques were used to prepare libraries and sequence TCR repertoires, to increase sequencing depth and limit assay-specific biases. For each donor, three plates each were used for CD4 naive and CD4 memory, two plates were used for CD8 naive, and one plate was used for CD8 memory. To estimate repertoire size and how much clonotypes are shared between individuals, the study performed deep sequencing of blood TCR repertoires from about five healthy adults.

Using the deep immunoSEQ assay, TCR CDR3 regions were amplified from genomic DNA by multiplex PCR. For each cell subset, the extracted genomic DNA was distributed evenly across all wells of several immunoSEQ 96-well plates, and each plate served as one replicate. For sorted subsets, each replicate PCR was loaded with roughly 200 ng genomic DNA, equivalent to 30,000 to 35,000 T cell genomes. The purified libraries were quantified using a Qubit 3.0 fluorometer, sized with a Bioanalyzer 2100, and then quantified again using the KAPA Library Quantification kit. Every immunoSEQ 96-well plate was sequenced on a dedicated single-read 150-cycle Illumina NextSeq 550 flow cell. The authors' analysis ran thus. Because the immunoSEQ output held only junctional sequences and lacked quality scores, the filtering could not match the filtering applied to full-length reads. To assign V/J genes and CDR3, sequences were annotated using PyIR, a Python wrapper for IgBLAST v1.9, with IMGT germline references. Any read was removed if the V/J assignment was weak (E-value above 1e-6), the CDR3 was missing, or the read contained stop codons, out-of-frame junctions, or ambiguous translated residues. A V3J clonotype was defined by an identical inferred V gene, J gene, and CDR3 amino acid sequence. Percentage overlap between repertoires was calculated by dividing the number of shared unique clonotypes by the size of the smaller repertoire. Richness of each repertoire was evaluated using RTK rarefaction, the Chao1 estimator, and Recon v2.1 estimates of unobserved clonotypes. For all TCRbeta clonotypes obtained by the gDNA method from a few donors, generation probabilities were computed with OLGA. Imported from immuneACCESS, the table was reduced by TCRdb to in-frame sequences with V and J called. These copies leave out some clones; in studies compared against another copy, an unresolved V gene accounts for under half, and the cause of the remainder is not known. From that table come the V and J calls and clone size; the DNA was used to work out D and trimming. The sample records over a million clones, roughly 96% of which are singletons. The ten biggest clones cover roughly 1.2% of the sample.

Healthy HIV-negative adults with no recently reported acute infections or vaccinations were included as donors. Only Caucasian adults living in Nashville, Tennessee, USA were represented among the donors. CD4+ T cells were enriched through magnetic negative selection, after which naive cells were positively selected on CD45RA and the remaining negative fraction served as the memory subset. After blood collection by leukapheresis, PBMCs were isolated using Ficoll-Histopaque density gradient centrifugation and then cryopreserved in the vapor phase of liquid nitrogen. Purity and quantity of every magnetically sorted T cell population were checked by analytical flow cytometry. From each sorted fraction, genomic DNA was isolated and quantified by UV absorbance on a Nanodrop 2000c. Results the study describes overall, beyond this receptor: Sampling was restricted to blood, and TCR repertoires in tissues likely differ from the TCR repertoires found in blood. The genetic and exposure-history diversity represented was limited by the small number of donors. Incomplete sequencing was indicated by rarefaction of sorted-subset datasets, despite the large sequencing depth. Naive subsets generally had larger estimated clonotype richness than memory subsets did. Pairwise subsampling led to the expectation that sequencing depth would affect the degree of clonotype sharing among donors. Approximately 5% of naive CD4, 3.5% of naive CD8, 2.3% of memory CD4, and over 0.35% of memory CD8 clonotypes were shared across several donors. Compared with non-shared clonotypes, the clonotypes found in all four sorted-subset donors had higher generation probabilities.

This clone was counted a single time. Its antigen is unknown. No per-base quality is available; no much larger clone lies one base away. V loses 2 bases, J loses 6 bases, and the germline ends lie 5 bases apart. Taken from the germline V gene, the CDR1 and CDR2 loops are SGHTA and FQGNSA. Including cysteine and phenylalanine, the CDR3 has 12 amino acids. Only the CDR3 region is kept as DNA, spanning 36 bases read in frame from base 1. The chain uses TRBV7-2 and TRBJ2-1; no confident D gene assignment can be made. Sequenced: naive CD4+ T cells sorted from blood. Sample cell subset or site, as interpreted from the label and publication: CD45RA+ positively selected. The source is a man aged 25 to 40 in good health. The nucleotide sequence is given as TGTGCCAGCAGCTTAAGCTCCAATGAGCAGTTCTTC. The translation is CASSLSSNEQFF.